This T cell receptor beta chain was identified during a study of early T cells in non-severe SARS-CoV-2 infection. Study as a whole: Unsorted whole blood bulk RNA was sequenced, with unpaired chains.

Comment on this clonotype: Its antigen is unknown.

Germline values: CDR1 LNHDA, CDR2 SQIVND (reference sequence). Trimming stripped 3 bases from V and 6 bases from J, with 12 bases between. There are 13 residues in the CDR3. Study findings and constraints: A preference for anti-spike CD8 responses marked VDJdb matching, which missed private and CD4 specificities.

Attached unique molecular identifiers marked individual cDNA molecules. TCRdb reprocessed the 5' RACE reads with MiXCR, giving one entry per CDR3 protein. The table lists about 42,000 distinct CDR3 sequences, 7% to 7.5% of them singletons. Specimen: whole blood. This sequence originates from an adult who was a healthcare worker with PCR-confirmed SARS-CoV-2 infection or an uninfected control (not recorded which). This chain connects TRBV19 to TRBJ2-7; D is possibly TRBD2 (6 bases). The CDR3 DNA reads as TGTGCCAGTAGTATGCGGGGTCCAGCCGAGCAGTACTTC. Protein product: CASSMRGPAEQYF.